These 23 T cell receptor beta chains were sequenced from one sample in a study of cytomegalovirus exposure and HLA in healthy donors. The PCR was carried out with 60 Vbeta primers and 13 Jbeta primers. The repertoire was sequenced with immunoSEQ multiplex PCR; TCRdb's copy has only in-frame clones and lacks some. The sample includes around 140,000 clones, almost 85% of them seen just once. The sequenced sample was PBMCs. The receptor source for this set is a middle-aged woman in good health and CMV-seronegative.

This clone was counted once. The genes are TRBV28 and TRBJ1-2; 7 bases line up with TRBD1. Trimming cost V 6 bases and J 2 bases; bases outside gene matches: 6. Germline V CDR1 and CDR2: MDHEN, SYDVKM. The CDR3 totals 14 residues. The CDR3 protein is CASRGRGQNYGYTF. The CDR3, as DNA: TGTGCCAGCAGGGGAAGGGGACAGAACTATGGCTACACCTTC.

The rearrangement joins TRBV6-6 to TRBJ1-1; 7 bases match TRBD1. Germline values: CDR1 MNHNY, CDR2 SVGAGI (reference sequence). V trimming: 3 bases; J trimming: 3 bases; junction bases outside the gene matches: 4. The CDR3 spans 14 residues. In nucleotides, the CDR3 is TGTGCCAGCAGTTATCAGACAGGGCACACTGAAGCTTTCTTT. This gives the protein CASSYQTGHTEAFF.

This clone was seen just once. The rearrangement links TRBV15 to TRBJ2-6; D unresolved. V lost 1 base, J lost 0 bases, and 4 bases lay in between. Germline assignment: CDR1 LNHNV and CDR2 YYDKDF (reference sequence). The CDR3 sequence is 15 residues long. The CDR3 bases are TGTGCCACCAGCAGAGCCGGCTCTGGGGCCAACGTCCTGACTTTC. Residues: CATSRAGSGANVLTF. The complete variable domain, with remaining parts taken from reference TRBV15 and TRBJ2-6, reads DAMVIQNPRYQVTQFGKPVTLSCSQTLNHNVMYWYQQKSSQAPKLLFHYYDKDFNNEADTPDNFQSRRPNTSFCFLDIRSPGLGDTAMYLCATSRAGSGANVLTFGAGSRLTVL.

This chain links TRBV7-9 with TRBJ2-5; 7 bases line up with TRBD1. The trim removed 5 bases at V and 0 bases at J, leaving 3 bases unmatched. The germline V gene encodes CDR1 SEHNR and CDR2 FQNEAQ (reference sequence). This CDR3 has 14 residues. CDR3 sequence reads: CASSLGTDQETQYF. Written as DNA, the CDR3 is TGTGCCAGCAGCCTCGGGACAGACCAAGAGACCCAGTACTTC.

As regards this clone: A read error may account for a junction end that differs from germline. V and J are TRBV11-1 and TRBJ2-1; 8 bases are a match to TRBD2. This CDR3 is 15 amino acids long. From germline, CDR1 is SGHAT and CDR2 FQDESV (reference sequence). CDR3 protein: CASSLASGPHNEQFF. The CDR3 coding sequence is TGTGCCAGCAGCCTAGCTAGCGGGCCTCACAATGAGCAGTTCTTC.

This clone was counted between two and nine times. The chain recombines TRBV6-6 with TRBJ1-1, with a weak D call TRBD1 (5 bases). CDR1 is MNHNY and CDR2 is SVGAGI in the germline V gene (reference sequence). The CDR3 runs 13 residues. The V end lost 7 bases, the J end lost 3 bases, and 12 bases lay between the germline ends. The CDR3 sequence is CASTREQDTEAFF. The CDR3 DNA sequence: TGTGCCAGCACAAGGGAACAGGACACTGAAGCTTTCTTT.

CDR3 DNA: TGTGCCAGTAGTATGGGCAGGGGGCTAAGCATGAACACTGAAGCTTTCTTT. Translation gives CASSMGRGLSMNTEAFF. The chain has TRBV19 and TRBJ1-1, with 8 nucleotides matching TRBD1. Germline values: CDR1 LNHDA, CDR2 SQIVND (reference sequence). The CDR3 length is 17 residues. J gave up 0 bases and V 3 bases, and 9 bases lay outside the gene matches.

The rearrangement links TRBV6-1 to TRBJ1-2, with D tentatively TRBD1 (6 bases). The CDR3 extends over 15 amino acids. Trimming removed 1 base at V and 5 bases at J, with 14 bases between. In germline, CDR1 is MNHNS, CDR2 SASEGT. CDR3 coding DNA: TGTGCCAGCAGTGAAGACAGGGCGAGCCTATATGGCTACACCTTC. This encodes CASSEDRASLYGYTF.

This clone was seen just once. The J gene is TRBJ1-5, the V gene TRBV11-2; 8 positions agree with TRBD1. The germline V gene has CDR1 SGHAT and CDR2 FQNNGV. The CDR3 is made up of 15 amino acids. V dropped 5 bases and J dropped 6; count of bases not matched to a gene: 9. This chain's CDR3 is CASSPVGQGGQPQHF. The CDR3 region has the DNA TGTGCCAGCAGCCCCGTCGGACAGGGTGGTCAGCCCCAGCATTTT.

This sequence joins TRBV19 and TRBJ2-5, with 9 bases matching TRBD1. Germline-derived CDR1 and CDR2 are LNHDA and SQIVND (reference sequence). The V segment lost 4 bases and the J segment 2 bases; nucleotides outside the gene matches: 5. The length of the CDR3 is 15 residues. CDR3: CASSKWGQGQETQYF. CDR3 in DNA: TGTGCCAGTAGTAAGTGGGGACAGGGACAAGAGACCCAGTACTTC.

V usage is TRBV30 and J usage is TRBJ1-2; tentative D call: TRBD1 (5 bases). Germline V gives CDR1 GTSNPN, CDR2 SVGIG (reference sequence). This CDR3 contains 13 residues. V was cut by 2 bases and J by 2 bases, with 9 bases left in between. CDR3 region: CAWSHSGNYGYTF. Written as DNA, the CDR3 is TGTGCCTGGAGTCACTCAGGGAACTATGGCTACACCTTC.

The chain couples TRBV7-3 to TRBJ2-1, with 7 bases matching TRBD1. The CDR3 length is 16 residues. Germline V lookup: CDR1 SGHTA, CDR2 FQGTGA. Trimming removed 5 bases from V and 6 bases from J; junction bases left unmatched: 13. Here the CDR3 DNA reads TGTGCCAGCAGCCCAAATTCCGGACAGGCGGTCAATGAGCAGTTCTTC. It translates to CASSPNSGQAVNEQFF.

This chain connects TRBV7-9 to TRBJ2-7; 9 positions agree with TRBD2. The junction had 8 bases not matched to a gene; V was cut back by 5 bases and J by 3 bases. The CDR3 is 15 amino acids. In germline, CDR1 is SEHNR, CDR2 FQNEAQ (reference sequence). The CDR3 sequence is CASSGTAREGYEQYF. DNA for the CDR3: TGTGCCAGCAGCGGTACCGCGCGGGAGGGCTACGAGCAGTACTTC. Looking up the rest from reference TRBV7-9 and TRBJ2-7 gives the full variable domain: DTGVSQNPRHKITKRGQNVTFRCDPISEHNRLYWYRQTLGQGPEFLTYFQNEAQLEKSRLLSDRFSAERPKGSFSTLEIQRTEQGDSAMYLCASSGTAREGYEQYFGPGTRLTVT.

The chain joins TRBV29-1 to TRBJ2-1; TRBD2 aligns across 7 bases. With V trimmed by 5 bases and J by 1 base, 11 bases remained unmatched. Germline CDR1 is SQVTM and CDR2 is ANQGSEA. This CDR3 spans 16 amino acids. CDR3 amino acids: CSVRGGSTLSYNEQFF. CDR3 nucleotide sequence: TGCAGCGTTCGGGGCGGGAGCACATTGTCCTACAATGAGCAGTTCTTC.

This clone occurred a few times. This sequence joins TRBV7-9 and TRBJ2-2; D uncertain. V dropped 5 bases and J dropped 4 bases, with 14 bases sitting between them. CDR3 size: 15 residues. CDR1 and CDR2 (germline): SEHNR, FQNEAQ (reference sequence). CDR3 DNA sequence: TGTGCCAGCAGCCGACCCACAGAGCTCACCGGGGAGCTGTTTTTT. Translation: CASSRPTELTGELFF.

CDR3 in amino acids: CASSQMGQAYGYTF. DNA for the CDR3: TGCGCCAGCAGCCAAATGGGACAGGCCTATGGCTACACCTTC. The rearrangement uses TRBV5-1 and TRBJ1-2, with 8 bases identical to TRBD1. The CDR3 covers 14 residues. The V gene's germline CDR1 is SGHRS and CDR2 YFSETQ. Germline trimming cut 4 bases from V and 4 bases from J; bases unmatched to any gene: 6.

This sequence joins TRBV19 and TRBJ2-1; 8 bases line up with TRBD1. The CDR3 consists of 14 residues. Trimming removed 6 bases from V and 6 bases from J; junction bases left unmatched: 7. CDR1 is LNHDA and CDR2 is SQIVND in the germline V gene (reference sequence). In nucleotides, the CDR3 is TGTGCCAGTAGAAGTCAGGGGGCTAGCAATGAGCAGTTCTTC. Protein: CASRSQGASNEQFF. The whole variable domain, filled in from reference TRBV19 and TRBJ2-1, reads DGGITQSPKYLFRKEGQNVTLSCEQNLNHDAMYWYRQDPGQGLRLIYYSQIVNDFQKGDIAEGYSVSREKKESFPLTVTSAQKNPTAFYLCASRSQGASNEQFFGPGTRLTVL.

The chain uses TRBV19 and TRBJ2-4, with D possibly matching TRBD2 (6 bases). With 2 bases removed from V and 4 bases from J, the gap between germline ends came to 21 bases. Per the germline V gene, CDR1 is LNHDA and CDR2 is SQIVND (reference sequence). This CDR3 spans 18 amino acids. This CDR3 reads CASSIYFLGEEEKNIQYF. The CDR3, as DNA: TGTGCCAGTAGTATATATTTTTTGGGGGAGGAGGAAAAAAACATTCAGTACTTC.

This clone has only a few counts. The CDR3 here is CASSRAYEQYF. The CDR3 DNA follows: TGTGCCAGCAGCCGCGCCTACGAGCAGTACTTC. The rearrangement uses TRBV7-2 and TRBJ2-7; the D is unclear. Trimming took 5 bases from V and 2 from J, leaving 4 bases between them. CDR1 and CDR2 (germline): SGHTA, FQGNSA. This CDR3 region has 11 residues.

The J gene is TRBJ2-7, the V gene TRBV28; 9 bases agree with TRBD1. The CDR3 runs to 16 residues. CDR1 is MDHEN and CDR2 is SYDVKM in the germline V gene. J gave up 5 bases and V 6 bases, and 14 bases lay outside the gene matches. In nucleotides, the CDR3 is TGTGCCAGCAGCCTTACACCGGGACAGGGCCGTCACGAGCAGTACTTC. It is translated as CASSLTPGQGRHEQYF.

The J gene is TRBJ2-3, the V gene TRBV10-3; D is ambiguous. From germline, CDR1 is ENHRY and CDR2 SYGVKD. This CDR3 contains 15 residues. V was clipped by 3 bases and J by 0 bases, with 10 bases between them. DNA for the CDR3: TGTGCCATCAGTGACACGCGGTCTAGCACAGATACGCAGTATTTT. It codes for CAISDTRSSTDTQYF.

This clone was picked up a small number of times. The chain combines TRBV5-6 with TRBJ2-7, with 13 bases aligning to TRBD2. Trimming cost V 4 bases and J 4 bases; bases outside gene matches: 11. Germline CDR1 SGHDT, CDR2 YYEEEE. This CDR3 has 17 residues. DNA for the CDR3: TGTGCCAGCAGCAGCGGACTAGCGGGGGATGTAGGGTACGAGCAGTACTTC. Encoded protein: CASSSGLAGDVGYEQYF.

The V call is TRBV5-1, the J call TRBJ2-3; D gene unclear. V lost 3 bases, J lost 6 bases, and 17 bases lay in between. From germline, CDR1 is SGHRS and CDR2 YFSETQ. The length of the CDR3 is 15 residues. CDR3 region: CASSSIYPQVDTQYF. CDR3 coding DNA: TGCGCCAGCAGCTCTATATACCCTCAAGTCGATACGCAGTATTTT. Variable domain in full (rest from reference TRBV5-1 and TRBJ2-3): KAGVTQTPRYLIKTRGQQVTLSCSPISGHRSVSWYQQTPGQGLQFLFEYFSETQRNKGNFPGRFSGRQFSNSRSEMNVSTLELGDSALYLCASSSIYPQVDTQYFGPGTRLTVL.